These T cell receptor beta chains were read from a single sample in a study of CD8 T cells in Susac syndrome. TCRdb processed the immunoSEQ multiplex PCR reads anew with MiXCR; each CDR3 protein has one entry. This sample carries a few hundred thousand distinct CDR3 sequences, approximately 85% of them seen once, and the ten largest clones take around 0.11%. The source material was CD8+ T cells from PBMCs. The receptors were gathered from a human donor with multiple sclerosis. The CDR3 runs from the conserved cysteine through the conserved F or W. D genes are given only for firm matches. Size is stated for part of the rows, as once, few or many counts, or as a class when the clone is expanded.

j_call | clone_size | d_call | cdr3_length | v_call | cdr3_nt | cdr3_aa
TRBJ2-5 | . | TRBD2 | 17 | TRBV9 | TGTGCCAGCAGCGTAGGGACTAGCGGGGGGTTACGCGAGACCCAGTACTTC | CASSVGTSGGLRETQYF
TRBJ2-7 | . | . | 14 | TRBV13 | TGTGCCAGCAGCTCCCGGGACTCCCTCCTTACGAAGTACTTC | CASSSRDSLLTKYF
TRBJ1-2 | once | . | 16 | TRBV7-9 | TGTGCCAGCAGCACCCCGGGACGGAAAGCTAACTATGGCTACACCTTC | CASSTPGRKANYGYTF
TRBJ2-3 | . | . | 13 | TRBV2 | TGTGCCAGCACCCGACTAGTCAAAGATACGCAGTATTTT | CASTRLVKDTQYF
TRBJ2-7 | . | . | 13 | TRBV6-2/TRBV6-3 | TGTGCCAGCAGTTACTCGGTAACCTACGAGCAGTACTTC | CASSYSVTYEQYF
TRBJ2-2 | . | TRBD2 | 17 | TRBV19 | TGTGCCAGTAGTATATGGGGACTAGCGGGATCCCCCGGGGAGCTGTTTTTT | CASSIWGLAGSPGELFF
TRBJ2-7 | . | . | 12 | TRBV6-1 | TGTGCCAGCACCGCTGGGGGCTACGAGCAGTACTTC | CASTAGGYEQYF
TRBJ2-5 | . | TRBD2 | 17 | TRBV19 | TGTGCCGGTAGTGTGGGACTAGCGGGGCTGCTCCAAGAGACCCAGTACTTC | CAGSVGLAGLLQETQYF
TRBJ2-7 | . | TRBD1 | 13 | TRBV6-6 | TGTGCCAGCCAGGGACAGCTCTCCTACGAGCAGTACTTC | CASQGQLSYEQYF
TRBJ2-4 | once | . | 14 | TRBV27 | TGTGCCAGCAGTCTAGGACGGGGAAAAAACATTCAGTACTTC | CASSLGRGKNIQYF
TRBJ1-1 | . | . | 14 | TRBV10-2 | TGCGCCAGCAGATTCACACTGGGCTGGCACAAAGCTTTCTTT | CASRFTLGWHKAFF
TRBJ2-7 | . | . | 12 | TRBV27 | TGTGCCACCACGGACCGGACCTACGAGCAGTACTTC | CATTDRTYEQYF
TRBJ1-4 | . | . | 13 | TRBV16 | TGTGCCAGCAGCCAAGGAGTCGATGAAAAACTGTTTTTT | CASSQGVDEKLFF
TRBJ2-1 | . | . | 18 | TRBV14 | TGTGCCAGCAGCCCTATAGGACAGCTTCTCCCTTCATACAATGAGCAGTTCTTC | CASSPIGQLLPSYNEQFF
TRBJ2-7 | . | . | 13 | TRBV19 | TGTGCCAGTAGTTCGGACGTTTCCTACGAGCAGTACTTC | CASSSDVSYEQYF
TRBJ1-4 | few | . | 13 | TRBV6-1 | TGTGCCAGCAGTGAATGGCCTAGGGAAAAACTGTTTTTT | CASSEWPREKLFF
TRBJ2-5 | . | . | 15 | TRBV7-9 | TGTGCCAGCAGTTCACCCCTACGAAATCAAGAGACCCAGTACTTC | CASSSPLRNQETQYF
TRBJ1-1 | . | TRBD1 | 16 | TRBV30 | TGTGCCTGGAAGGGGACAGGGGAAGGGACGAACACTGAAGCTTTCTTT | CAWKGTGEGTNTEAFF
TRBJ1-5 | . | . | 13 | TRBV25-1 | TGTGCCAGCAGTCACCAGGGAGATCAGCCCCAGCATTTT | CASSHQGDQPQHF
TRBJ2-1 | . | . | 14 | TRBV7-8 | TGTGCCAGCAGCTTAACCACTAGCAACAATGAGCAGTTCTTC | CASSLTTSNNEQFF
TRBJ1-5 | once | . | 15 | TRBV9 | TGTGCCAGCAGCGAAGGGGTGGGGGCCAATCAGCCCCAGCATTTT | CASSEGVGANQPQHF
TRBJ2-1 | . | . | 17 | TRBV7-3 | TGTGCCAGCAGCTTAACTCCCGGCGGGGCGCTTTACAATGAGCAGTTCTTC | CASSLTPGGALYNEQFF
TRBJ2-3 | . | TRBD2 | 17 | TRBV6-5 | TGTGCCAGCAGTTACGGTAGCGGGAGGGCCGGAACAGATACGCAGTATTTT | CASSYGSGRAGTDTQYF
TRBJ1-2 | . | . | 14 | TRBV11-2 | TGTGCCAGCAGCATAGGGTCCGCCGGCGGTGGCTACACCTTC | CASSIGSAGGGYTF
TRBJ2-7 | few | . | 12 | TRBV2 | TGTGCCAGCTCGGGTCAATCCTACGAGCAGTACTTC | CASSGQSYEQYF
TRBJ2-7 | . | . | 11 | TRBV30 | TGTGCCTGGGCATCCATAACCGAGCAGTACTTC | CAWASITEQYF
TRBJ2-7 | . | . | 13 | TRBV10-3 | TGTGCCATCAGTGAGGGGACTTTCTACGAGCAGTACTTC | CAISEGTFYEQYF
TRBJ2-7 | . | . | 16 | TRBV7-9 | TGTGCCAGCAGCTTAGGCTCGGGACAGCGGAGGGGGGAGCAGTACTTC | CASSLGSGQRRGEQYF
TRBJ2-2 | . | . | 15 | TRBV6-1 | TGTGCCAGCAGGAGGGAGAGGGGCAACACCGGGGAGCTGTTTTTT | CASRRERGNTGELFF
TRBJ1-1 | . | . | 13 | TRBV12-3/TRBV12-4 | TGTGCCAGCAGTTTATGGAGTATTAATGAAGCTTTCTTT | CASSLWSINEAFF
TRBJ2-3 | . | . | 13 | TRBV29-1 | TGCAGCGTGACCCCATTATCCACAGATACGCAGTATTTT | CSVTPLSTDTQYF
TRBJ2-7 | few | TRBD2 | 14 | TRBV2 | TGTGCCAGCAGTTTAACTAGCGGGAGGCACGAGCAGTACTTC | CASSLTSGRHEQYF
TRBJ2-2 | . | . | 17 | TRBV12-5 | TGTGCTAGTGGTTTGGTCCCGGGACTCTTCAACACCGGGGAGCTGTTTTTT | CASGLVPGLFNTGELFF
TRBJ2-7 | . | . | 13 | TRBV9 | TGTGCCAGCTCGGGTGTTGGGGCCAACGAGCAGTACTTC | CASSGVGANEQYF
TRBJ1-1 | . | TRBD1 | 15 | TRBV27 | TGTGCCAGCAGTGGTTCAGGGGGGGCGAGAACTGAAGCTTTCTTT | CASSGSGGARTEAFF
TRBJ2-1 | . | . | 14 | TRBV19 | TGTGCCAGTAAAAGCGCGCACTCCTACAATGAGCAGTTCTTC | CASKSAHSYNEQFF
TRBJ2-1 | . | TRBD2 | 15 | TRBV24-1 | TGTGCCACCAAGGGGGAGTCAGCGGGAGCAGGAGAGCAGTTCTTC | CATKGESAGAGEQFF
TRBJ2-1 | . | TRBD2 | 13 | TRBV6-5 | TGTGCCAGCAGCCCCGGACTAGCTTTGGAAAAGTTCTTC | CASSPGLALEKFF
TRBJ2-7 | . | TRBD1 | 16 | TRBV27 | TGTGCCAGCAGTTTCCAGGGGGCGGCCGAAACCTACGAGCAGTACTTC | CASSFQGAAETYEQYF
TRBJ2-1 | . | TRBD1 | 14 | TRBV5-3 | TGTGCCACTCGAGGACAGGGCTACTACAATGAGCAGTTCTTC | CATRGQGYYNEQFF
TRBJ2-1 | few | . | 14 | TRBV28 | TGTGCCGGCAGTTTCTTAAACGGGGTGGGTGAGCAGTTCTTC | CAGSFLNGVGEQFF
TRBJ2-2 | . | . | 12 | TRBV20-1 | TGCAGTGCCCAGGAAGACACCGGGGAGCTGTTTTTT | CSAQEDTGELFF
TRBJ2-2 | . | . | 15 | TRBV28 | TGTGCCAGCAGTTTCCGGACCCTGAACACCGGGGAGCTGTTTTTT | CASSFRTLNTGELFF
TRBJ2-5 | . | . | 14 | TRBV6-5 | TGTGCCAGCAGTTATTCGTGGGGCCAAGAGACCCAGTACTTC | CASSYSWGQETQYF
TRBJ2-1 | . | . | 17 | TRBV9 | TGTGCCAGCAGCGCCTTCTGGCGAGAGCAAACTGACAATGAGCAGTTCTTC | CASSAFWREQTDNEQFF
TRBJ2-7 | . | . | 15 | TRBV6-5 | TGTGCCAGCAGTTACGGCGGGGAAATAGGGGACGAGCGGTACTTC | CASSYGGEIGDERYF
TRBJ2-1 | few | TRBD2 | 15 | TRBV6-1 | TGTGCCAGCAGCCTCTCCCTAGCGGGTGACAATGAGCAGTTCTTC | CASSLSLAGDNEQFF
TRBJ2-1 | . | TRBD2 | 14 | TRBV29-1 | TGCAGCGTTGAAGCTAGCGGGAGGCTCAACAAGCAGTTCTTC | CSVEASGRLNKQFF
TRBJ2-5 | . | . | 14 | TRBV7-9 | TGTGCCAGCAGCTCATGGACTGAACAAGAGACCCAGTACTTC | CASSSWTEQETQYF
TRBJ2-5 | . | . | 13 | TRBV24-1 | TGTGCCACCAGTGATTTAGCATGGGGGACCCAGTACTTC | CATSDLAWGTQYF